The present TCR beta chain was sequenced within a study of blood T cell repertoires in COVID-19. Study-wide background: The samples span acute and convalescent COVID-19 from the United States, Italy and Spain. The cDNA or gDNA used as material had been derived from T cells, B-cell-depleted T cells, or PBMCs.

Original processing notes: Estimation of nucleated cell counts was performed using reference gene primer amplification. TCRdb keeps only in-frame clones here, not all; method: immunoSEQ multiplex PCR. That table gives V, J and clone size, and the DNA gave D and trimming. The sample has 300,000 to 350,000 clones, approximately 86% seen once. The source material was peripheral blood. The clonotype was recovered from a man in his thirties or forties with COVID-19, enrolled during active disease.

CDR3 region: CASSAHYGTGRWETQYF. CDR3 sequence (DNA): TGTGCCAGCAGTGCCCACTACGGGACAGGGAGGTGGGAGACCCAGTACTTC. V is TRBV25-1 and J is TRBJ2-5; TRBD1 agrees at 9 bases. The CDR3 is 17 amino acids. From germline, CDR1 is MGHDK and CDR2 SYGVNS. Germline trimming cut 4 bases from V and 5 bases from J; bases unmatched to any gene: 14.